Sequencing of this T cell receptor (beta chain) was carried out in a study of blood T cells in healthy people across ages. The study's findings and limits: TCR beta diversity tracked closely with naive T cell percentage.

Through a sample-barcoded 5' primer and a J-beta primer mix, a second PCR was run for roughly 6 to 11 cycles. TCRdb re-analysed the 5' RACE reads in MiXCR, keeping a single row per CDR3 protein. The sample records 700,000 to 950,000 distinct CDR3 sequences, over 45% being singletons. Points on this clonotype: Its target is unknown.

At least 6 million PBMCs were isolated per sample. Total RNA extraction produced at least 6 micrograms (per sample) for the study. Germline V gene data show CDR1 as SEHNR and CDR2 as FQNEAQ (reference sequence). CDR3 length: 12 residues. V was pared by 11 bases and J by 2 bases, with 11 bases between. The chain is built from TRBV7-9 and TRBJ2-3; D call uncertain. This receptor was identified in a man aged 30 to 39 in good health. Sequencing was performed on blood. For the CDR3, the DNA is TGTGCCGGCTCCTTCTCCACAGATACGCAGTATTTT. This codes for CAGSFSTDTQYF.